A selection of T cell receptor beta chains follows, all from one sample in a study of T cells in tuberculosis. The repertoire was sequenced with immunoSEQ multiplex PCR; TCRdb's copy has only in-frame clones and lacks some. Of about 33,000 clones listed, roughly 90% are singletons. Sequenced sample: PBMCs. These receptors were collected from a donor between 10 and 35 years old with latent tuberculosis or without tuberculosis infection. Some clones in this sample may be carry-over from other donors' samples. Each CDR3 is given with its conserved first and last residue. A D gene is named only where the DNA matches it firmly. Only some rows state a clone size, as once, few, many or a class for expanded clones.

abundance	d_gene	j_gene	v_gene	CDR3aa	CDR3nt
-	-	TRBJ1-2	TRBV27	CASKRGGWDGYTF	TGTGCCAGCAAACGGGGGGGGTGGGATGGCTACACCTTC
-	TRBD1	TRBJ2-1	TRBV5-6	CASSFIGATGGRGEQFF	TGTGCCAGCAGCTTTATAGGAGCGACAGGGGGTCGAGGTGAGCAGTTCTTC
-	-	TRBJ1-3	TRBV15	CATSRGGGDTIYF	TGTGCCACCAGCAGAGGAGGGGGGGACACCATATATTTT
-	-	TRBJ1-1	TRBV19	CASSVAGYVTTNTEAFF	TGTGCCAGTAGTGTGGCGGGTTACGTCACGACGAACACTGAAGCTTTCTTT
-	-	TRBJ2-2	TRBV5-5	CASSPEGGPTGELFF	TGTGCCAGCAGCCCCGAGGGGGGGCCCACCGGGGAGCTGTTTTTT
-	TRBD2	TRBJ2-7	TRBV10-3	CAISPSSGIYEQYF	TGTGCCATCAGTCCTTCTAGCGGGATCTACGAGCAGTACTTC
-	-	TRBJ1-1	TRBV5-1	CASSLTGLDTEAFF	TGCGCCAGCAGCTTGACAGGGTTGGACACTGAAGCTTTCTTT
once	-	TRBJ2-7	TRBV7-9	CASSLDGSYEQYF	TGTGCCAGCAGCTTAGACGGGTCCTACGAGCAGTACTTC
-	TRBD1	TRBJ1-1	TRBV10-3	CAVRTGDHTEAFF	TGTGCCGTCAGGACAGGGGACCACACTGAAGCTTTCTTT
-	-	TRBJ2-3	TRBV4-2	CASSQDLGGSDTQYF	TGTGCCAGCAGCCAAGATCTCGGGGGAAGTGATACGCAGTATTTT
-	TRBD1	TRBJ1-2	TRBV2	CASSGDRAYGYTF	TGTGCCAGCAGTGGGGACAGGGCGTATGGCTACACCTTC
-	TRBD2	TRBJ2-1	TRBV11-3	CASSLSGGPSYNEQFF	TGTGCCAGCAGCTTATCGGGGGGGCCCTCCTACAATGAGCAGTTCTTC
-	TRBD1	TRBJ1-2	TRBV2	CASSERQGDIYGYTF	TGTGCCAGCAGTGAAAGACAGGGGGATATCTATGGCTACACCTTC
-	-	TRBJ2-3	TRBV5-1	CASSLEPGEGQYF	TGCGCCAGCAGCTTGGAACCGGGCGAGGGGCAGTATTTT
few	TRBD1	TRBJ1-3	TRBV5-1	CASSLSGTGFGNTIYF	TGCGCCAGCAGCTTGTCCGGGACAGGCTTTGGAAACACCATATATTTT
-	TRBD2	TRBJ2-2	TRBV7-9	CASSPRGGGGELFF	TGTGCCAGCAGCCCGCGGGGGGGCGGCGGGGAGCTGTTTTTT
-	TRBD1	TRBJ1-1	TRBV15	CATSRRGQGTMNTEAFF	TGTGCCACCAGCAGACGGGGACAGGGAACTATGAACACTGAAGCTTTCTTT
-	TRBD2	TRBJ2-1	TRBV4-2	CASSQGLAGGRSYNEQFF	TGTGCCAGCAGCCAAGGGCTAGCGGGGGGGCGGTCCTACAATGAGCAGTTCTTC
-	TRBD2	TRBJ2-3	TRBV4-1	CASSPPRSGVEDTQYF	TGCGCCAGCAGCCCACCCCGTAGCGGGGTTGAAGATACGCAGTATTTT
-	TRBD2	TRBJ2-7	TRBV7-2	CASSSLGPLAGGEYEQYF	TGTGCCAGCAGCTCCTTGGGACCTCTCGCGGGAGGGGAATACGAGCAGTACTTC
-	TRBD2	TRBJ2-7	TRBV15	CATSSESSGGLYEQYF	TGTGCCACCAGCAGCGAGAGTAGCGGGGGCCTCTACGAGCAGTACTTC
-	-	TRBJ1-2	TRBV19	CASSFPGHLNYGYTF	TGTGCCAGTAGTTTTCCGGGACACTTGAACTATGGCTACACCTTC
few	TRBD1	TRBJ1-2	TRBV4-1	CASSLPRDRGHGYTF	TGCGCCAGCAGCCTACCGAGGGACAGGGGACATGGCTACACCTTC
-	TRBD1	TRBJ1-5	TRBV28	CASSPGQGLSPQHF	TGTGCCAGCAGTCCTGGACAGGGACTGTCGCCCCAGCATTTT
-	-	TRBJ2-5	TRBV4-2	CASSPVPEGTQYF	TGTGCCAGCAGCCCGGTTCCCGAGGGGACCCAGTACTTC